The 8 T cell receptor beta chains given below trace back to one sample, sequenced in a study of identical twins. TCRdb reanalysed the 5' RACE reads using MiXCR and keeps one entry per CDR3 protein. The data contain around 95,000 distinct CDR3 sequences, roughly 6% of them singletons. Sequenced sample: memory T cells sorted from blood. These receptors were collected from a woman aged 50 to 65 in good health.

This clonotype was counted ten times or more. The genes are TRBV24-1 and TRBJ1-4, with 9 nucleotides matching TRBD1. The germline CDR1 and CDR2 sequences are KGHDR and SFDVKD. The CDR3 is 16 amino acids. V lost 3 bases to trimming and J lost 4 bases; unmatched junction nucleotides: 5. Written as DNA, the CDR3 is TGTGCCACCAGTGATGCAGTGGGACAGGGTAATGAAAAACTGTTTTTT. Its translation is CATSDAVGQGNEKLFF.

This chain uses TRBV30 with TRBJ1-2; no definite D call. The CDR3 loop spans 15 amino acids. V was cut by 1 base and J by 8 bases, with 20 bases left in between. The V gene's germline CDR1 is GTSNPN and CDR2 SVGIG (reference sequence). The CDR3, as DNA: TGTGCCTGGAGTGCCCCGCAGTCGGGTCTCCTAGGCTACACCTTC. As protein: CAWSAPQSGLLGYTF.

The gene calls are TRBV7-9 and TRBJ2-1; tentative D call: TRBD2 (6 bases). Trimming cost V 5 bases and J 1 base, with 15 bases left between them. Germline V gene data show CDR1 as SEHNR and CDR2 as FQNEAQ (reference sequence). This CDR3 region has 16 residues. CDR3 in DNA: TGTGCCAGCAGCCCCCCGGGACTGCAATCCTACAATGAGCAGTTCTTC. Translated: CASSPPGLQSYNEQFF.

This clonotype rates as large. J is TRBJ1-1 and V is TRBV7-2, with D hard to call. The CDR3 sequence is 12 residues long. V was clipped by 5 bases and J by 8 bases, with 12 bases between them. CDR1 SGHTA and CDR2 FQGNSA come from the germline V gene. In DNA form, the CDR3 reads TGTGCCAGCAGCCCCCAGGCGGCCGAAGCTTTCTTT. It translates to CASSPQAAEAFF.

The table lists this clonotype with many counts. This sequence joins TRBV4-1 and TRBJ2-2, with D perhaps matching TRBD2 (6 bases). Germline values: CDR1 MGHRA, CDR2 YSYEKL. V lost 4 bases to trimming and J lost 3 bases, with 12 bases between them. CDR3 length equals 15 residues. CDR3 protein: CASSRSGGDTGELFF. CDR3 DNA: TGCGCCAGCAGCCGGAGCGGAGGGGACACCGGGGAGCTGTTTTTT.

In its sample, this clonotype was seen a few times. This CDR3 reads CASSPPGSGSYEQYF. As DNA, the CDR3 is TGTGCCAGCTCACCGCCGGGTAGCGGCTCCTACGAGCAGTACTTC. This chain links TRBV18 with TRBJ2-7; weak D call: TRBD2 (6 bases). The CDR3 is 15 amino acids. In germline, CDR1 is KGHSH, CDR2 LQKENI. Trimming shortened V by 3 bases and J by 0 bases, and 12 bases separated the two germline ends.

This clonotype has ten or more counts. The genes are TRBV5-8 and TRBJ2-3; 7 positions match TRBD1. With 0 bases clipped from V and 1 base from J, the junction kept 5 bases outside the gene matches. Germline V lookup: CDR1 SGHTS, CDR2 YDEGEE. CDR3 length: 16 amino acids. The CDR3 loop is CASSLGDRVGTDTQYF. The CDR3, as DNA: TGTGCCAGCAGCTTGGGAGACAGGGTTGGCACAGATACGCAGTATTTT.

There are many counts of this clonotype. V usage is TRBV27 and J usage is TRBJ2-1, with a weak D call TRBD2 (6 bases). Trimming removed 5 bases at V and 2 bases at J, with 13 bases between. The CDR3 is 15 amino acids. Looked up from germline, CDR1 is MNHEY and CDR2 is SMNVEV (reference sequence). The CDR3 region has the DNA TGTGCCAGCAGTAGCCGGGACTCGGCCTACAATGAGCAGTTCTTC. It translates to CASSSRDSAYNEQFF.